This T cell receptor beta chain was profiled in a study of blood T cells in healthy people across ages. Overall study: Template switching picked up about one barcoded beta molecule for each two T cells.

This clonotype was counted only a few times. The second PCR ran roughly 6 to 11 cycles with a sample-barcoded 5' primer and J-beta primers. In TCRdb, the 5' RACE reads were re-called with MiXCR into one record per CDR3 protein. Of 650,000 to 1,000,000 distinct CDR3 sequences in the sample, 36% were seen once. The J segment lost 0 bases and the V segment lost 7 bases, leaving 8 bases of the junction unmatched. Germline CDR1 MGHDK, CDR2 SYGVNS. This CDR3 is 18 amino acids long. The sequence was obtained from a young man in good health. The specimen sequenced was blood. The J gene is TRBJ2-1, the V gene TRBV25-1; 14 nucleotides align to TRBD2. Written as DNA, the CDR3 is TGTGCCAGCAACTCGCGCGGGACTAGCGGGAGCTCCTACAATGAGCAGTTCTTC. It is translated as CASNSRGTSGSSYNEQFF.